The 9 T cell receptor beta chains in this list originate from one sample, sequenced in a study of sequential checkpoint blockade in melanoma. Sequenced by immunoSEQ multiplex PCR; TCRdb stores in-frame clones only, minus some. The sample records roughly 12,000 clones, approximately 62% being singletons. Treatment meaning: randomized to nivolumab then ipilimumab (arm A) or the reverse (arm B). The input for sequencing was CD8+ T cells sorted from blood (inferred from file names), taken from a patient given nivolumab and ipilimumab in sequence. The receptors derive from a human donor with melanoma.

The genes are TRBV4-2 and TRBJ2-1; D is perhaps TRBD2 (6 bases). CDR3 size: 14 residues. Germline lookup yields CDR1 LGHNA and CDR2 YNFKEQ. V was trimmed by 2 bases and J by 6 bases, leaving 11 bases between them. CDR3 DNA sequence: TGTGCCAGCAGCCAACCCGGACTACTCAATGAGCAGTTCTTC. As protein: CASSQPGLLNEQFF.

The V call is TRBV29-1, the J call TRBJ2-2, with 8 bases fitting TRBD2. Germline CDR1 SQVTM, CDR2 ANQGSEA. This CDR3 comprises 15 residues. Germline trimming cut 6 bases from V and 3 bases from J; bases unmatched to any gene: 9. CDR3 nucleotides: TGCAGCGTGAGAAAGCGGGAGACGGACACCGGGGAGCTGTTTTTT. Residues: CSVRKRETDTGELFF.

In this sample, this clone turned up a few times. The gene calls are TRBV9 and TRBJ2-5; TRBD2 might be the D (5 bases). Trimming left V 4 bases short and J 5 bases short, with 18 bases between. CDR3 length: 15 amino acids. Germline V lookup: CDR1 SGDLS, CDR2 YYNGEE. The CDR3 sequence: CASSNSGGRRETQYF. CDR3 nucleotides: TGTGCCAGCAGCAATTCTGGCGGCCGGAGGGAGACCCAGTACTTC.

This clone was observed once. The chain recombines TRBV15 with TRBJ2-7, with 10 positions matching TRBD1. CDR1 LNHNV and CDR2 YYDKDF come from the germline V gene (reference sequence). The CDR3 is 15 amino acids. The trim removed 4 bases at V and 6 bases at J, leaving 9 bases unmatched. In nucleotides, the CDR3 is TGTGCCACCAGCACAGGGACAGGGGCTAGGGGCGAGCAGTACTTC. Translation gives CATSTGTGARGEQYF. The variable domain in full, with the rest retrieved from reference TRBV15 and TRBJ2-7, is DAMVIQNPRYQVTQFGKPVTLSCSQTLNHNVMYWYQQKSSQAPKLLFHYYDKDFNNEADTPDNFQSRRPNTSFCFLDIRSPGLGDTAMYLCATSTGTGARGEQYFGPGTRLTVT.

The chain employs TRBV5-1 and TRBJ2-5; D gene unclear. The end of the DNA fits TRBJ2-7 better, so the J call may be wrong. CDR1 and CDR2 from the germline V gene are SGHRS and YFSETQ. The CDR3 extends over 14 amino acids. DNA of the CDR3: TGCGCCAGCAGCTCCGACTGGATTCCCTACGAGCAGTACTTC. It codes for CASSSDWIPYEQYF.

CDR3 amino acids: CASREGGTEAFF. DNA for the CDR3: TGTGCCAGCCGGGAAGGTGGCACTGAAGCTTTCTTT. The chain links TRBV11-3 to TRBJ1-1; D remains unclear. Trimming took off 8 bases at V and 4 bases at J, with 11 bases between the two ends. The CDR3 length is 12 residues. The germline gives CDR1 SGHNT, CDR2 YENEEA.

This clone appeared once. The chain couples TRBV27 to TRBJ2-1; 10 bases line up with TRBD1. Per germline, CDR1 MNHEY and CDR2 SMNVEV (reference sequence). The CDR3 runs 14 residues. Trimming cost V 3 bases and J 8 bases; bases outside gene matches: 4. CDR3 sequence: CASSFIGTGDEQFF. DNA for the CDR3: TGTGCCAGCAGTTTCATAGGGACAGGGGATGAGCAGTTCTTC.

V gene TRBV5-1 combines with J gene TRBJ2-7; a possible D gene is TRBD2 (6 bases). Looked up from germline, CDR1 is SGHRS and CDR2 is YFSETQ. The CDR3 is 16 amino acids. V dropped 0 bases and J dropped 3 bases, with 16 bases sitting between them. In DNA form, the CDR3 reads TGCGCCAGCAGCTTGGCCGGAGGAGGGCCGGGCTACGAGCAGTACTTC. This encodes CASSLAGGGPGYEQYF.

The chain joins TRBV27 to TRBJ1-2; 10 nucleotides line up with TRBD1. The CDR3 extends over 16 amino acids. Germline V lookup: CDR1 MNHEY, CDR2 SMNVEV (reference sequence). V lost 6 bases and J lost 3; bases outside the gene matches: 10. CDR3 nucleotide sequence: TGTGCCAGCAGCGAACAATGGGGGACAGGGGACTATGGCTACACCTTC. Translation: CASSEQWGTGDYGYTF.